This note documents a single T cell receptor beta chain sequence. Its matching antigen is unknown. Libraries were prepared by immunoSEQ multiplex PCR; TCRdb keeps only in-frame clonotypes and omits some of them. The data hold some 2,100,000 clones, with roughly 95% observed a single time. The study drew its donors from healthy HIV-negative adults without recent acute infections or vaccinations. Everyone who donated was a Caucasian adult who lived in Nashville, Tennessee. The data originate from a study of shared clonotypes between healthy human individuals. Study-wide findings and caveats: Among the subsets, naive ones generally showed larger estimated richness than memory ones.

With 4 bases clipped from V and 5 bases from J, the junction kept 6 bases outside the gene matches. CDR1 and CDR2 (germline): SQVTM, ANQGSEA. This CDR3 is built from 15 residues. This sequence was found in a man aged 18 to 29 in good health. The gene calls are TRBV29-1 and TRBJ2-1, with TRBD2 matching 12 bases. Sample: naive CD4+ T cells sorted from blood. Subset meaning: CD45RA+ positively selected. The CDR3 nucleotides read TGCAGCGTTGGAGCTAGCGGGAGGGCTAACAATGAGCAGTTCTTC. It encodes CSVGASGRANNEQFF.